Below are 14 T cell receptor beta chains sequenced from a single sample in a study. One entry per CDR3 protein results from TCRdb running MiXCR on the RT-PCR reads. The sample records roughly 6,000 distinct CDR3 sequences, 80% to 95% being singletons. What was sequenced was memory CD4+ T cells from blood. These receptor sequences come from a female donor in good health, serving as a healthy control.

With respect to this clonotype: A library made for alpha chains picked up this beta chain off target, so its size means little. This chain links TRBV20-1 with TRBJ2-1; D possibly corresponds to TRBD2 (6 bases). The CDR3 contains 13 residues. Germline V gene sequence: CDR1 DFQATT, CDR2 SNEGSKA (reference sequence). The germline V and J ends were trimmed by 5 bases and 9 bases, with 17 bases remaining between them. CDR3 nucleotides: TGCAGTGCTTCACAGACTAGACGTAGTGAGCAGTTCTTC. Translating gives CSASQTRRSEQFF.

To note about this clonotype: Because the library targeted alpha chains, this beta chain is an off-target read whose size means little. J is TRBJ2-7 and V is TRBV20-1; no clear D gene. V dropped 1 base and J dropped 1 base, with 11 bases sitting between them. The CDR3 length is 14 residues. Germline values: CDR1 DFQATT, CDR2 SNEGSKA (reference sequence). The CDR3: CSARVLVLSYEQYF. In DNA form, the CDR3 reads TGCAGTGCTAGAGTTCTAGTTCTTTCCTACGAGCAGTACTTC.

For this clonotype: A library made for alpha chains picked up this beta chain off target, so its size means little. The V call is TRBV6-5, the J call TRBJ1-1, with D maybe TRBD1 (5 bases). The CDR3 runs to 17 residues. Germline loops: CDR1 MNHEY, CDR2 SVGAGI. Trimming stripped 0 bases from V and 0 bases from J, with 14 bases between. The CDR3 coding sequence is TGTGCCAGCAGTTACTCAGGGGCCCTGGGAGTGAACACTGAAGCTTTCTTT. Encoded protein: CASSYSGALGVNTEAFF.

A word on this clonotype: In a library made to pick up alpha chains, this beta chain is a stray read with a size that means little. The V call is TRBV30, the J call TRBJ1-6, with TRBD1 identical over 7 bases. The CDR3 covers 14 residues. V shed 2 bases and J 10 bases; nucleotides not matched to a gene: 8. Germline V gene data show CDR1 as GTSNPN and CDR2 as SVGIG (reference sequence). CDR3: CAWSFGRGPSPLHF. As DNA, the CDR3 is TGTGCCTGGAGTTTTGGAAGGGGGCCCTCACCCCTCCACTTT.

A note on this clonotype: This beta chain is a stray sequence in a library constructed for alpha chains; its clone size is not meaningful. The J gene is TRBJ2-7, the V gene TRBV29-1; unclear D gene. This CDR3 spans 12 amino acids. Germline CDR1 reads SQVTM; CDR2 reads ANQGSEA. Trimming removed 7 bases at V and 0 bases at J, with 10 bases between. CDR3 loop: CSAADGSYEQYF. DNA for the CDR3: TGCAGCGCTGCGGACGGCTCCTACGAGCAGTACTTC.

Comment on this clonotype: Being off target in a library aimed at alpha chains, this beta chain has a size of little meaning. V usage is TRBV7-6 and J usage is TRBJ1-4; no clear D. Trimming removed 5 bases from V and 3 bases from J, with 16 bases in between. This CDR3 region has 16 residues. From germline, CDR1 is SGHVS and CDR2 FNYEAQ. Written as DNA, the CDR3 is TGTGCCAGCAGCCCCCGCATTACTTTGGCTAATGAAAAACTGTTTTTT. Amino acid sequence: CASSPRITLANEKLFF.

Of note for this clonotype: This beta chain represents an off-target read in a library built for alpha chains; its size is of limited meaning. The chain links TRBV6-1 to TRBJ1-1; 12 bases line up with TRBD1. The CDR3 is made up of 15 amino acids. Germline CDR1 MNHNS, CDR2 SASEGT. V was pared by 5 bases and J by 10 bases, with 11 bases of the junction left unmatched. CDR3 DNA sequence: TGTGCCAGCAGTCGCTCCGGGACAGGGGGCGCGGGAGCTTTCTTT. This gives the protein CASSRSGTGGAGAFF.

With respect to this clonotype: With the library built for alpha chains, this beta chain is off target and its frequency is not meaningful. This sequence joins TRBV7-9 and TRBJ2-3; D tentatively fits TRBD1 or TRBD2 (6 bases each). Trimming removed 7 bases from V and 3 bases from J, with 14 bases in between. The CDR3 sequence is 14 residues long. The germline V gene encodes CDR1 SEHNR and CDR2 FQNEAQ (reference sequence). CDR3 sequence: CASTLGGTTDTQYF. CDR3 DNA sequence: TGTGCCAGCACCCTTGGGGGGACAACAGATACGCAGTATTTT.

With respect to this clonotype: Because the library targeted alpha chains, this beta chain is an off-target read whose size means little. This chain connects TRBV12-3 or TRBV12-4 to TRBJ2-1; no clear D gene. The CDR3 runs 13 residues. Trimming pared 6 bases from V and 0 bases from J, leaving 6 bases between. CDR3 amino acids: CASRVGSYNEQFF. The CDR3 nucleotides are TGTGCCAGCAGGGTGGGCTCCTACAATGAGCAGTTCTTC.

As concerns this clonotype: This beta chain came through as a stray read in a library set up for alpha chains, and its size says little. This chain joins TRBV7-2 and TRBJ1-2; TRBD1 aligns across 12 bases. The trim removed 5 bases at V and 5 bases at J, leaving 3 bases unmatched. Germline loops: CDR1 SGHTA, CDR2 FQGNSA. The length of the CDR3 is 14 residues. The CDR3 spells CASSQGQGAYGYTF. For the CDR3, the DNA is TGTGCCAGCAGCCAGGGACAGGGGGCTTATGGCTACACCTTC.

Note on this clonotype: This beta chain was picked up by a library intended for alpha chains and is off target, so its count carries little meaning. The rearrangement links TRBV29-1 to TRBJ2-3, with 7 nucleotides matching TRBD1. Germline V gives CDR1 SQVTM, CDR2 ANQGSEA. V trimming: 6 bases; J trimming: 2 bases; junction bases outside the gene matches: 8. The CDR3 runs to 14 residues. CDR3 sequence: CSVSQGLYTDTQYF. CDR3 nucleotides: TGCAGCGTCTCACAGGGGCTCTACACAGATACGCAGTATTTT.

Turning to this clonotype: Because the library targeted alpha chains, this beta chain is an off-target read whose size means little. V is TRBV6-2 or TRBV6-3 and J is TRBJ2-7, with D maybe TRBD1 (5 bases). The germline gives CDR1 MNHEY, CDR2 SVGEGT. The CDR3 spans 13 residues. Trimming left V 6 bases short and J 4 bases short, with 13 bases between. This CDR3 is CASRRQTIYEQYF. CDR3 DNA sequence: TGTGCCAGCAGAAGACAGACCATATACGAGCAGTACTTC.

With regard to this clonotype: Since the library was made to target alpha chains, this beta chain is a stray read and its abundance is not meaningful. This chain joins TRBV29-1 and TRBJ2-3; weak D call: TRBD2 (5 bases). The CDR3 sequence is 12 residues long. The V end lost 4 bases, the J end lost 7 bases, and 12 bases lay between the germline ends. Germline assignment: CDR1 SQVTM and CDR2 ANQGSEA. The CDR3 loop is CSVGGAFNTQYF. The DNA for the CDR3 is TGCAGCGTTGGGGGAGCGTTCAATACGCAGTATTTT.

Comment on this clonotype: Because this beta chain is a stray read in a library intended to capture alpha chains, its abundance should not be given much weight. The CDR3 DNA sequence: TGCAGTGCTAATTCCGGGGGAGGGAATCAGCCCCAGCATTTT. Translated: CSANSGGGNQPQHF. The genes are TRBV20-1 and TRBJ1-5; possibly TRBD1 for D (5 bases). The ends were cut back, 4 bases at V and 4 bases at J, with 14 bases in the middle. This CDR3 has 14 residues. Germline assignment: CDR1 DFQATT and CDR2 SNEGSKA (reference sequence).